This T cell receptor (beta chain) appears in the sequencing data of a study of identical twins (dated by TCRdb to the mid-2010s). Regarding the complete study: The study deep-sequenced TCR alpha and beta repertoires from monozygotic twins, unrelated adults of various ages and cord blood to test whether fetal clonotypes persist. Replicate twin experiments were performed at different times using different library preparation protocols to rule out contamination.

The library was prepared using 5' RACE. Sequenced on an Illumina HiSeq 2000. A universal primer binding site was introduced by template switching, and a unique molecular identifier was present in the final cDNA, enabling accurate counting of TCR cDNA molecules. First-strand cDNA for TCR alpha and beta chains was synthesized from specific primers in the conserved constant-segment region. To control for contamination, each cDNA library was double barcoded with a SMART-Mk sample barcode plus Illumina barcodes. TruSeq adapter sequences along with Illumina sample barcodes were introduced in two successive PCR steps. TCR alpha and beta cDNA libraries were sequenced on the Illumina HiSeq platform with custom primers. Per the original workflow: MiGEC was used to process raw reads and extract unique molecular identifiers, and MiXCR was used to find CDR3 positions. Recombination models were inferred per individual with the repgenHMM and IGoR tools using an EM algorithm. Shared clonotypes were analyzed with the tcR package in R, and sharing was normalized by the product of cloneset sizes. Out-of-frame nonproductive sequences were analyzed to study raw recombination free of thymic and clonal selection effects. Through fastp at Q25 and MiXCR, TCRdb rebuilt clones from the public reads, retaining in-frame beta chains. Duplicate CDR3 protein sequences are folded into a single record with the most common DNA and genes. Here the V and J calls rest on TCRdb's processing, not on the authors' analysis. Across this sample there are a few hundred thousand distinct CDR3 sequences, with approximately 8.7% seen only once. The ten most abundant clones make up more than 8% of the sample.

V was cut back by 3 bases and J by 7 bases, leaving a gap of 13 bases between them. The CDR3 numbers 13 residues from cysteine through phenylalanine. Only the CDR3 region is kept as DNA, spanning 39 bases read in frame from base 1. Note on this clonotype: It lacks a known antigen. No base-level quality is on record; no much larger clone is a single base apart.

Every donor was a healthy Caucasian. Three unrelated non-twin adults were additionally sequenced: a male aged 18 to 29, a male aged 50 to 60 and a female aged 50 to 60. Miltenyi CD45RO+ enrichment and human naive T-cell isolation kits were used to isolate memory (CD45RO+) and naive T cells from PBMC. General conclusions and limits of the study: In monozygotic twins, out-of-frame TCR alpha sharing was systematically underestimated by recombination models, although the models agreed with sharing between unrelated individuals. Because the same donors could not be followed over many years, conclusions were based on cross-sectional statistical analysis. Invariant T cells such as MAIT and iNKT could partly confound zero-insertion analyses, although diverse VJ usage argued against such confounding for most clonotypes. The excess sharing between twins in beta out-of-frame sequences was weaker because fewer shared sequences reduced the signal-to-noise ratio. Abundant cord blood beta clonotypes had fewer insertions, young adult naive repertoires showed a similar but weaker trend, and memory repertoires showed no such trend. Compared with coincidental sharing between unrelated individuals, out-of-frame TCR alpha sequences shared between twins had an excess of sequences with low generation probability.

This chain is built from TRBV12-3 or TRBV12-4 and TRBJ2-7, with the D call perhaps TRBD1 or TRBD2, each one matching 5 bases. The sample consisted of naive T cells sorted from blood. The cell subset or site tag for this specimen amounts to: cells isolated with a human naive T-cell isolation kit. The clonotype comes from a woman aged 50 to 60 in good health. The CDR3 amino acid sequence is: CASSFSGTKEQYF. The nucleotide sequence reads TGTGCCAGCAGTTTCTCCGGGACCAAAGAGCAGTACTTC.